Below, one TCR beta chain is given with its context. Its antigen is not known. Generated by immunoSEQ multiplex PCR, the TCRdb table keeps only in-frame clones and is missing some. The sample has approximately 84,000 clones; roughly 84% are singletons. This specimen comes from a study of OX40 agonist ivuxolimab in advanced cancers. About the study: With a range of roughly 20 to 85, age averaged about 58 years, and around 83% were male. Study outcomes and limitations: There was clonal expansion of CD4+ and CD8+ blood T cells by week 6 at 0.1 to 3.0 mg/kg.

The material was CD4+ or CD8+ T cells sorted from blood, obtained in a trial of the OX40 agonist ivuxolimab. This clonotype was obtained from an adult with an advanced solid tumor such as melanoma, head and neck, liver or kidney cancer.

This chain's CDR3 is CASSHLAGGPDNEQFF. In DNA form, the CDR3 reads TGTGCCAGCAGCCATCTAGCGGGGGGTCCAGACAATGAGCAGTTCTTC. The chain has TRBV4-2 and TRBJ2-1, with 11 bases aligning to TRBD2. J was trimmed by 5 bases and V by 3 bases; bases with no gene match: 6. The germline V gene has CDR1 LGHNA and CDR2 YNFKEQ. The CDR3 loop spans 16 amino acids.